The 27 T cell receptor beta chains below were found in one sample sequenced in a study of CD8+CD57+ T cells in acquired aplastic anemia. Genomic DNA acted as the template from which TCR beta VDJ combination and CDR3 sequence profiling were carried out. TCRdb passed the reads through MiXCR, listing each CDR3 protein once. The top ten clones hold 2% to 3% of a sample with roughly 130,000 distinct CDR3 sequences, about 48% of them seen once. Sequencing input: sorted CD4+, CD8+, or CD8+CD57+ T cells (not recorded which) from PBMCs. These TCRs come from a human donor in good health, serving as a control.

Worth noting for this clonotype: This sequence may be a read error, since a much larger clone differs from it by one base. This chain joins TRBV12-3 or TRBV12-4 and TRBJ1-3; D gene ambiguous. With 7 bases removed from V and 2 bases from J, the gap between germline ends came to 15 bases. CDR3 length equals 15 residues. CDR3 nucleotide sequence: TGTGCCAGCACCATCGGGAGGACGGCTGGAAACACCATATATTTT. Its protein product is CASTIGRTAGNTIYF.

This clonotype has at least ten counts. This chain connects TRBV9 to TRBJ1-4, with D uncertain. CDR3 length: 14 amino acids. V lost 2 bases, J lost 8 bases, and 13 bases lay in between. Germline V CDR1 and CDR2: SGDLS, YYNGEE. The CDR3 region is CASSVDDPGEKLFF. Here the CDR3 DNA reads TGTGCCAGCAGCGTCGACGACCCCGGGGAAAAACTGTTTTTT.

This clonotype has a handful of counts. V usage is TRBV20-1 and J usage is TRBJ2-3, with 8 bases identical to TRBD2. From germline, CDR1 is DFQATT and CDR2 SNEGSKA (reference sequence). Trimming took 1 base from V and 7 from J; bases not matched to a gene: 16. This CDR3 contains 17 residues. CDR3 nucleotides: TGCAGTGCTAGAGGTGCCCTCCCGCGGGGGGACTCATATACGCAGTATTTT. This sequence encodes CSARGALPRGDSYTQYF.

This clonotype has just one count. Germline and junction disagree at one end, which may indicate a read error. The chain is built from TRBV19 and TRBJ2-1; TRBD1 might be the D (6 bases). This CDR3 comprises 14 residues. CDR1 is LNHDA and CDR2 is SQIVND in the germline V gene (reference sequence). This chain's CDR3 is CASSTGPTYNEQFF. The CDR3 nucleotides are TGTGCCAGCAGTACAGGGCCCACCTACAATGAGCAGTTCTTC.

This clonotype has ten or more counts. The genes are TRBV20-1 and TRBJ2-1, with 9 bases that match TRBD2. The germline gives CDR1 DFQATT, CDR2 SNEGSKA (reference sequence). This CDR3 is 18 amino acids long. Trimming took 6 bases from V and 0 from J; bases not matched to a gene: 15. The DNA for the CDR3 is TGCAGTGCCAGAAGGGGTCTAGCGGGGCTTAGCTCCTACAATGAGCAGTTCTTC. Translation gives CSARRGLAGLSSYNEQFF.

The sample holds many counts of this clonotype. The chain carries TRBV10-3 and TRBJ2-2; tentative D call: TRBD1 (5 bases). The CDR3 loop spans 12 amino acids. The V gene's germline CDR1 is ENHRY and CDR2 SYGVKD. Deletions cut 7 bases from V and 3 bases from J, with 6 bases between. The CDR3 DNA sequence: TGTGCCATCAAAGGGGACACCGGGGAGCTGTTTTTT. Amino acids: CAIKGDTGELFF.

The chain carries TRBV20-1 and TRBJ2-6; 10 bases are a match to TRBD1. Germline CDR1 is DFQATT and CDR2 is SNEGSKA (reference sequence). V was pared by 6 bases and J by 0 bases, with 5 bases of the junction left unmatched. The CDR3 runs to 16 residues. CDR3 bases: TGCAGTGCCCCGGGACAGGGGCGCTCTGGGGCCAACGTCCTGACTTTC. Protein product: CSAPGQGRSGANVLTF.

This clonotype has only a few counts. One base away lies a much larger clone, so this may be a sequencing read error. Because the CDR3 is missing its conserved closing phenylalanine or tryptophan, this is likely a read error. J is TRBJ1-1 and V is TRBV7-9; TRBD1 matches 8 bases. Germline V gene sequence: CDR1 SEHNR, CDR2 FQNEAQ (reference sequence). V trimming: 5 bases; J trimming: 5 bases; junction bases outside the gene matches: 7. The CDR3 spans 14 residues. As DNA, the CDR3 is TGTGCCAGCAGCCGGACAGGGAGTAATACTGAAGCTTTCTCT. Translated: CASSRTGSNTEAFS.

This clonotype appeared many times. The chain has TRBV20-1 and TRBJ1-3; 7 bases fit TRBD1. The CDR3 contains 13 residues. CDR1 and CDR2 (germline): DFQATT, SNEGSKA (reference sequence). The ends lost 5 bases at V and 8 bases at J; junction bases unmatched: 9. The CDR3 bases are TGCAGTGCTCCCTCTAACAGGGGCCACACCATATATTTT. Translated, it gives CSAPSNRGHTIYF.

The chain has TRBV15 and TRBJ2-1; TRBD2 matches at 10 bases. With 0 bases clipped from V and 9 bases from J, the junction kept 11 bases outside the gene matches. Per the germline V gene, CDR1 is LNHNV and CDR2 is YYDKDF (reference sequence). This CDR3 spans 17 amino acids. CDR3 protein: CATSRDLSSGSSSEQFF. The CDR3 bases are TGTGCCACCAGCAGAGATCTGTCTAGCGGGAGTTCGTCTGAGCAGTTCTTC.

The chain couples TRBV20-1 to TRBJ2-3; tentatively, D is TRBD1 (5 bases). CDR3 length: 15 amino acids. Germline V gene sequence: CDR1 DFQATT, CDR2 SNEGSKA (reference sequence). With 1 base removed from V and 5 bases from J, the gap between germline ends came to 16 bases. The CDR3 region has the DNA TGCAGTGCTAGAGGGGCCAGGGCCTGGGAAGATACGCAGTATTTT. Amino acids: CSARGARAWEDTQYF.

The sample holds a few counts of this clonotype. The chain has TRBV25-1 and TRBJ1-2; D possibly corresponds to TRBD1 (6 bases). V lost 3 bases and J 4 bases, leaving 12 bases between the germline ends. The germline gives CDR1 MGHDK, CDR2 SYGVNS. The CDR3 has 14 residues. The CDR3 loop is CASSERGRVYGYTF. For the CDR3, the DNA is TGTGCCAGCAGTGAGAGGGGGAGAGTCTATGGCTACACCTTC.

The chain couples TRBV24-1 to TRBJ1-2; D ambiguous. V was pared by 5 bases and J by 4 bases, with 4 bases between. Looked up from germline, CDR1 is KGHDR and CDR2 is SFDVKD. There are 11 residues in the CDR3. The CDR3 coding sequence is TGTGCCACCAGTGGGCTCTATGGCTACACCTTC. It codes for CATSGLYGYTF.

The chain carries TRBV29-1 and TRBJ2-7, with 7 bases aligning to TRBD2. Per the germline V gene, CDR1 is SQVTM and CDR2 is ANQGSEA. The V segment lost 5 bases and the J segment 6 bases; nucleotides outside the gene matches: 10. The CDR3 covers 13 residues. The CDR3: CSVRTGGSREQYF. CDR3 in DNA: TGCAGCGTTCGGACCGGGGGGTCCCGCGAGCAGTACTTC.

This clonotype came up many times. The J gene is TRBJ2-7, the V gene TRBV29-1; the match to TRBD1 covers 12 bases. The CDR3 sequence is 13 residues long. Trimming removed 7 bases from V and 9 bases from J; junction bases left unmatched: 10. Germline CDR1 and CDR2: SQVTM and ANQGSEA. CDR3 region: CSAAPGQGASQYF. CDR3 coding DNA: TGCAGCGCTGCTCCGGGACAGGGGGCTTCGCAGTACTTC.

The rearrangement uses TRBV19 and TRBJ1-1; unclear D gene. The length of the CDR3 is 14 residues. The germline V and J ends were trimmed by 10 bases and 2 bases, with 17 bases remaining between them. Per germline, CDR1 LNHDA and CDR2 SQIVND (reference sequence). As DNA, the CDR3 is TGTGCCACTTTAGGCGGCCGGTTAAACACTGAAGCTTTCTTT. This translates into CATLGGRLNTEAFF.

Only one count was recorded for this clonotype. In nucleotides, the CDR3 is TGTGCCAGCAGCCTTCGGGCTAGCGTTGAGAATGAGCAGTTCTTC. Its translation: CASSLRASVENEQFF. V gene TRBV7-6 combines with J gene TRBJ2-1; maybe TRBD2 (6 bases). Between the trimmed V and J ends, which lost 5 bases and 7 bases, there was a span of 18 bases. The V gene's germline CDR1 is SGHVS and CDR2 FNYEAQ. This CDR3 has 15 amino acids.

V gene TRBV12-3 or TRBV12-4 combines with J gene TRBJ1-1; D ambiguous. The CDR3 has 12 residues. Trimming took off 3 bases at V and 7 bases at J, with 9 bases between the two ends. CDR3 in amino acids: CASSLREIEAFF. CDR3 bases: TGTGCCAGCAGTTTGAGGGAGATTGAAGCTTTCTTT.

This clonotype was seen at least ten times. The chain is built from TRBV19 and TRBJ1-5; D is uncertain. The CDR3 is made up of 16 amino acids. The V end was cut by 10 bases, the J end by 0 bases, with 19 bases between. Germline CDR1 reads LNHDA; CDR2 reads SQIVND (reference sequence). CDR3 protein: CATRPEGGNSNQPQHF. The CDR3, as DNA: TGTGCCACCCGCCCCGAGGGAGGCAATAGCAATCAGCCCCAGCATTTT.

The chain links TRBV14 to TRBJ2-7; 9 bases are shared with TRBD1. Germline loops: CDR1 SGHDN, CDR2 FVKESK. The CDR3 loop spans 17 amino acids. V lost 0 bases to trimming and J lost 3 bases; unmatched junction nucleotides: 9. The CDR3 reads CASSQDIRQGGFYEQYF. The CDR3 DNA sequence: TGTGCCAGCAGCCAAGATATCCGACAGGGGGGATTCTACGAGCAGTACTTC.

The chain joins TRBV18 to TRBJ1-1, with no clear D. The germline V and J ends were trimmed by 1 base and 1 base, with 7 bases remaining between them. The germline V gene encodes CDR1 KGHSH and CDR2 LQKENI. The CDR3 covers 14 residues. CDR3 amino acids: CASSPLPGNTEAFF. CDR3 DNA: TGTGCCAGCTCACCACTCCCAGGGAACACTGAAGCTTTCTTT.

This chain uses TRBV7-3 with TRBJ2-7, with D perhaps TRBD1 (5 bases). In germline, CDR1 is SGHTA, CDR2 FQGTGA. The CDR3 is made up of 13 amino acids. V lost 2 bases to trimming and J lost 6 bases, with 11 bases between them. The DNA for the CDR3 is TGTGCCAGCAGCTTAGGGGTGGGGCTCGAGCAGTACTTC. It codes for CASSLGVGLEQYF.

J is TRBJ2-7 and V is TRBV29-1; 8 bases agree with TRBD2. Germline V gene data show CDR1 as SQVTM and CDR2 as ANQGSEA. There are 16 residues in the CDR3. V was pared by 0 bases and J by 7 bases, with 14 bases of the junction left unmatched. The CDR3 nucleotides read TGCAGCGTTGAAGATTATAAGGCCGGGGGGGCCCGGGAGCAGTACTTC. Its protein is CSVEDYKAGGAREQYF.

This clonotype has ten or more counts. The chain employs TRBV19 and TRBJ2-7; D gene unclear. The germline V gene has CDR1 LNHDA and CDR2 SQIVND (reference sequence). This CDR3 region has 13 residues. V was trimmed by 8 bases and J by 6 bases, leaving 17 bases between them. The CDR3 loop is CASAPSVLREQYF. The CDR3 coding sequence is TGTGCCAGTGCTCCATCCGTACTACGCGAGCAGTACTTC.

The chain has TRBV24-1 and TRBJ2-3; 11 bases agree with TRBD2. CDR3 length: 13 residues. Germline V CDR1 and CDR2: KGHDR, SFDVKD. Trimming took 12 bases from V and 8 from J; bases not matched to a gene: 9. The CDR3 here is CAAAASGGSTQYF. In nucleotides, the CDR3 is TGTGCCGCGGCCGCTAGCGGGGGGTCTACGCAGTATTTT.

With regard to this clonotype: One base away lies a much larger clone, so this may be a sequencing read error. The CDR3 DNA reads TGTGCCAGCAGCCCACAGGAGAAAGTTAACTATGGCTACACCTTC. Encoded protein: CASSPQEKVNYGYTF. The chain is built from TRBV19 and TRBJ1-2, with D perhaps matching TRBD1 (5 bases). V was pared by 9 bases and J by 1 base, with 18 bases between. The CDR3 is 15 amino acids. CDR1 and CDR2 from the germline V gene are LNHDA and SQIVND (reference sequence).

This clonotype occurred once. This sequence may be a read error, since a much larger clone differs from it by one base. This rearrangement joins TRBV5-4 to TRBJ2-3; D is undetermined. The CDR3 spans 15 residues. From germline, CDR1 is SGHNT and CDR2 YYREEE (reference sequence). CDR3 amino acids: CASGLVGSYTDTQYF. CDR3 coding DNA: TGTGCCAGCGGCTTGGTGGGCAGTTACACAGATACGCAGTATTTT.